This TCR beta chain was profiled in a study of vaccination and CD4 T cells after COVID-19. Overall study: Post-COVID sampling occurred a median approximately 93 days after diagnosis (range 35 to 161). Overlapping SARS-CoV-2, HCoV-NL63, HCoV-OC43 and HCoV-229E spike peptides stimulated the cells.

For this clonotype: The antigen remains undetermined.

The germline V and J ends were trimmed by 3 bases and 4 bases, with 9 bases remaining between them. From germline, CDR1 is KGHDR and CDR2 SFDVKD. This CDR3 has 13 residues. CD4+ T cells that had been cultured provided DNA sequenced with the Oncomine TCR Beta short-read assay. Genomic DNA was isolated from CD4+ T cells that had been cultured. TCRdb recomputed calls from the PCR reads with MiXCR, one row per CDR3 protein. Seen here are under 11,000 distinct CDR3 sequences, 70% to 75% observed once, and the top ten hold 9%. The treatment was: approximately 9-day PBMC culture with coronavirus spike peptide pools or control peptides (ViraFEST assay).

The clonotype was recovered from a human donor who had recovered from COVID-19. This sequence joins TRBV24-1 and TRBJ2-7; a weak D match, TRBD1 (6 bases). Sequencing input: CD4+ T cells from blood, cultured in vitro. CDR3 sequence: CATSDRDKYEQYF. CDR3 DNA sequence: TGTGCCACCAGTGATCGGGACAAGTACGAGCAGTACTTC.